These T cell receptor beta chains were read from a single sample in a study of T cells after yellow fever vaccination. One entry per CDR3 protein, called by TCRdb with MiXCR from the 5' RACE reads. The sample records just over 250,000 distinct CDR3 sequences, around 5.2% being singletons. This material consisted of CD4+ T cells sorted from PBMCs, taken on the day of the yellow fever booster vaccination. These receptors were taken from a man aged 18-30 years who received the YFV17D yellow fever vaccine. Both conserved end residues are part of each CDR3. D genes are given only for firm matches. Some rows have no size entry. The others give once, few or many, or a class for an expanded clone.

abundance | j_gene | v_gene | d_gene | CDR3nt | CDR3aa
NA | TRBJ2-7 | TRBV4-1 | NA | TGCGCCAGCAGAAGTCCCGGAGGACCGCTCTACGAGCAGTACTTC | CASRSPGGPLYEQYF
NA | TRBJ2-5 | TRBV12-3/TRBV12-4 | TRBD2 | TGTGCCAGCAGTTTAGGAACTAGCGAGGGGGAGACCCAGTACTTC | CASSLGTSEGETQYF
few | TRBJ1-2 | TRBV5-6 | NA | TGTGCCAGCAGCCCCGGGACCCTCCCCAACTATGGCTACACCTTC | CASSPGTLPNYGYTF
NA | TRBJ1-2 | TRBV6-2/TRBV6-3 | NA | TGTGCCAGCAGCAATCGGGCAGCCACCTATGGCTACACCTTC | CASSNRAATYGYTF
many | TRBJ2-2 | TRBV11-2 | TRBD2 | TGTGCCAGCAGCTTACACGGGGGGGCAATATCCGGGGAGCTGTTTTTT | CASSLHGGAISGELFF
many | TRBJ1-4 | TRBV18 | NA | TGTGCCAGCTCACCACAGGGAGGAAATGAAAAACTGTTTTTT | CASSPQGGNEKLFF
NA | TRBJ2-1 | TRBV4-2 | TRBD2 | TGTGCCAGCAGCCAAGAGTCTAGCGGGGGTTACTCCTACAATGAGCAGTTCTTC | CASSQESSGGYSYNEQFF
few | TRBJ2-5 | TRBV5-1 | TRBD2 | TGCGCCAGCAGCTTGGCCCGTACTAGCGGGCAAGAGACCCAGTACTTC | CASSLARTSGQETQYF
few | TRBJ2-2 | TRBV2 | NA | TGTGCCAGCAAGAACACCGGGGAGCTGTTTTTT | CASKNTGELFF
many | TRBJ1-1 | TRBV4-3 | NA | TGCGCCAGCAGCCAAGTTCGGGGGGGGGATATGCCTTTCTTT | CASSQVRGGDMPFF
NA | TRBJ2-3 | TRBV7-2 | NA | TGTGCCAGCAGCTTAGTTTCCAGCACAGATACGCAGTATTTT | CASSLVSSTDTQYF
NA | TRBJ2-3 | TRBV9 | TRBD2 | TGTGCCAGCAGCGTCGATTCTAGCGGGGGCACAGATACGCAGTATTTT | CASSVDSSGGTDTQYF
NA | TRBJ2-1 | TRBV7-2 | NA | TGTGCCAGCAGCTTAGATATGGGTGAGCAGTTCTTC | CASSLDMGEQFF
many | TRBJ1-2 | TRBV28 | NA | TGTGCCAGCAGTAGAGATGGCTACACCTTC | CASSRDGYTF
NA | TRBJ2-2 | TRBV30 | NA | TGTGCCTGGAGTGTGCTCGGGGAGCTGTTTTTT | CAWSVLGELFF
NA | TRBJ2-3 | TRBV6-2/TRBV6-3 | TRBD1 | TGTGCCAGCAGGACACAGGGGAACGCAGATACGCAGTATTTT | CASRTQGNADTQYF
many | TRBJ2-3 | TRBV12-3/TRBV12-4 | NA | TGTGCCAGCAGTTTCTCAGGGCCCTTGAATACGCAGTATTTT | CASSFSGPLNTQYF
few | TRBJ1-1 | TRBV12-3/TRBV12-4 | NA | TGTGCCAGCAGCCCCAGGGGACCCGGCACTGAAGCTTTCTTT | CASSPRGPGTEAFF
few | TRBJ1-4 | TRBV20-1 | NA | TGCAGTGCCCAGATCCCAGGGAGCACTAATGAAAAACTGTTTTTT | CSAQIPGSTNEKLFF
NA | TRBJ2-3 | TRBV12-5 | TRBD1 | TGTGCTAGTGGTTCGAGTTCCGGGACAGGGACCTCAGATACGCAGTATTTT | CASGSSSGTGTSDTQYF
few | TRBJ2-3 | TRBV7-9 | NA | TGTGCCAGCATCCATAAAGGAGAGGGAGAGGCAGATACGCAGTATTTT | CASIHKGEGEADTQYF
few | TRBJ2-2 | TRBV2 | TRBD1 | TGTGCCAGCAACGGCAAAGGGGGCCTGGCGAACACCGGGGAGCTGTTTTTT | CASNGKGGLANTGELFF
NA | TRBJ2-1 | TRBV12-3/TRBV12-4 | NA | TGTGCCAGCAGTTTAAGGGCGAACAATGAGCAGTTCTTC | CASSLRANNEQFF
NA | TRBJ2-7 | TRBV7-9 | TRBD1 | TGTGCCAGCAGCCCCCGCCGGGACAGATACGAGCAGTACTTC | CASSPRRDRYEQYF
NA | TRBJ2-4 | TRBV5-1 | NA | TGCGCCAGCAGCTTGGGGATCCGGGACGGTGAAAACATTCAGTACTTC | CASSLGIRDGENIQYF
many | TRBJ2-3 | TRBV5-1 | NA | TGCGCCAGCAGCTTGGCGACCGCGGGCGATACGCAGTATTTT | CASSLATAGDTQYF
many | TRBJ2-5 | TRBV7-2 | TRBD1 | TGTGCCAGCAGCCCAGGGGGAATCCAGTACTTC | CASSPGGIQYF
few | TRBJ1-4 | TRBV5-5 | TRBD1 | TGTGCCAGCAGCACAGGGGGCGCCGAAAAACTGTTTTTT | CASSTGGAEKLFF
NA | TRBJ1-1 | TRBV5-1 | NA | TGCGCCAGCAGCAGACGGGAGAACACTGAAGCTTTCTTT | CASSRRENTEAFF
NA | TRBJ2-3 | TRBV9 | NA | TGTGCCAGCAGCGTAGCACAGGGCCTCACAGATACGCAGTATTTT | CASSVAQGLTDTQYF
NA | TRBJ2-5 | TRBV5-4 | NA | TGTGCCAGCAGCTTTGGATCAGCACTACAAGAGACCCAGTACTTC | CASSFGSALQETQYF
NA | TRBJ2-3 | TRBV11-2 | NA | TGTGCCAGCAGCTTTCCGGGACTCAGCACAGATACGCAGTATTTT | CASSFPGLSTDTQYF
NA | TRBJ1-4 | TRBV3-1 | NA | TGTGCCAGCAGCCAAGATTGGGGCGGCGGAGATGAAAAACTGTTTTTT | CASSQDWGGGDEKLFF
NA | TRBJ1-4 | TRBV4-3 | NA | TGCGCCAGCAGCCAAGAGGGGCGGGGGGGACGAGAAAAACTGTTTTTT | CASSQEGRGGREKLFF
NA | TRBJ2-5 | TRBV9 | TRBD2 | TGTGCCAGCAGCGTAGTTGGAGCGGGGGGCGGAGAGACCCAGTACTTC | CASSVVGAGGGETQYF
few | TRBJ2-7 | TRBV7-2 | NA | TGTGCCAGCAGCCCGGCCGGGTATATCTCCTACGAGCAGTACTTC | CASSPAGYISYEQYF
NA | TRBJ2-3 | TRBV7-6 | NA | TGTGCCAGCAGCCCGGGCCTGTGGGATACGCAGTATTTT | CASSPGLWDTQYF
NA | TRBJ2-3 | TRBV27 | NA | TGTGCCAGCAGTCAATACCCCCTCACAGATACGCAGTATTTT | CASSQYPLTDTQYF
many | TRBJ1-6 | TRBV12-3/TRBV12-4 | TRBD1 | TGTGCCAGCAGCGGGACAGGTCTCTGGGGTTCACCCCTCCACTTT | CASSGTGLWGSPLHF
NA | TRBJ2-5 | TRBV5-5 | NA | TGTGCCAGCAGCTTCCAGTCTACGGAGACCCAGTACTTC | CASSFQSTETQYF
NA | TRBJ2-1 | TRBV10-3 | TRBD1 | TGTGCCATCAGTCGACAGGGGGCGGACAATGAGCAGTTCTTC | CAISRQGADNEQFF
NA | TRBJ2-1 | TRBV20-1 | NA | TGCAGTGCTAGAGATCGGGCAGGGCGGAGGTACAATGAGCAGTTCTTC | CSARDRAGRRYNEQFF
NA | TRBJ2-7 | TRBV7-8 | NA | TGTGCCAGCAGCTCCATTGGCCCTCGCAGGGGCGAGCAGTACTTC | CASSSIGPRRGEQYF
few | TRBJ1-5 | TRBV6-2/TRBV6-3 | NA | TGTGCCAGCAGTTCCCCCCGGGAGATCAATCAGCCCCAGCATTTT | CASSSPREINQPQHF
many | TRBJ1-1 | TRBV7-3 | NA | TGTGCCAGCAGCTTATACCCTGGGATCACTGAAGCTTTCTTT | CASSLYPGITEAFF
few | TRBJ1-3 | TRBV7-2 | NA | TGTGCCAGCACTCCGGGGCATGGAAACACCATATATTTT | CASTPGHGNTIYF
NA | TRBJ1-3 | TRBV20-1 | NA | TGCAGTGCCCTTGACAAGTCTGGAAACACCATATATTTT | CSALDKSGNTIYF